The subject of this entry is one T cell receptor (beta chain). Its target is not known. A single base separates this from a much larger clone, so it may be a read error. The CDR3 sequence is 14 residues long. Between the trimmed V and J ends, which lost 3 bases and 2 bases, there was a span of 10 bases. Amplifying from RNA transcripts, the study obtained TCR beta CDR3 regions. A first-round RT-PCR used HTBI primers, followed by a second-round multiplex PCR. Each CDR3 protein is one row after TCRdb ran MiXCR on the multiplex PCR reads. Found here are about 660,000 distinct CDR3 sequences, approximately 39% of them singletons; the top ten hold over 2.5%. The entry originates in a study of Graves' ophthalmopathy and Graves' hyperthyroidism. Study results and caveats: It was with roughly 71% sensitivity and around 72% specificity that the model predicted ophthalmopathy progression. Most expanded thyroid clonotypes above 0.001 frequency also appeared in blood.

The sample taken for sequencing was peripheral blood. The source of this sequence is an adult man with Graves' ophthalmopathy. The gene calls are TRBV12-3 or TRBV12-4 and TRBJ1-1; D remains unclear. CDR3 coding DNA: TGTGCCAGCAGTTTGTCCAGGTTCAACACTGAAGCTTTCTTT. Translated, it gives CASSLSRFNTEAFF.